Following are 8 T cell receptor beta chains from one sample sequenced in a study of radiotherapy plus CTLA-4 blockade in lung cancer. Profiling relied on immunoSEQ multiplex PCR, and the TCRdb table lists in-frame clones only, not all of them. The data show more than 40,000 clones, with about 88% seen just once and 6% to 8.5% held by the top ten. Sequenced material: peripheral blood, taken from a patient treated with radiotherapy plus ipilimumab. These receptors all stem from a human donor with non-small cell lung cancer whose response to radiotherapy plus ipilimumab could not be evaluated.

The chain is built from TRBV6-5 and TRBJ1-4, with no clear D. The CDR3 length is 13 residues. V gave up 6 bases and J gave up 6 bases, with 11 bases separating them. Germline-derived CDR1 and CDR2 are MNHEY and SVGAGI. CDR3 coding DNA: TGTGCCAGCAGCCCCGCACGAGATGAAAAACTGTTTTTT. Protein sequence: CASSPARDEKLFF.

V gene TRBV5-1 combines with J gene TRBJ2-1, with 7 positions matching TRBD1. Germline loops: CDR1 SGHRS, CDR2 YFSETQ. V shed 4 bases and J 6 bases; nucleotides not matched to a gene: 7. The length of the CDR3 is 14 residues. The CDR3 loop reads CASSHRDRSNEQFF. In nucleotides, the CDR3 is TGCGCCAGCAGCCACCGGGACAGAAGCAATGAGCAGTTCTTC.

V and J are TRBV7-9 and TRBJ1-1, with 7 bases fitting TRBD1. V was clipped by 4 bases and J by 2 bases; unmatched bases: 4. The V gene's germline CDR1 is SEHNR and CDR2 FQNEAQ (reference sequence). This CDR3 is 14 amino acids long. The CDR3 bases are TGTGCCAGCAGCTCCGGACAGGTAAACACTGAAGCTTTCTTT. As protein: CASSSGQVNTEAFF.

This rearrangement joins TRBV5-8 to TRBJ2-6; D may be TRBD1 or TRBD2 (5 bases each). The CDR3 is 20 amino acids. Germline V gives CDR1 SGHTS, CDR2 YDEGEE. Trimming removed 4 bases at V and 0 bases at J, with 23 bases between. In nucleotides, the CDR3 is TGTGCCAGCAGCCTGGGGGTGGGCAGTCTCTGGCACTCTGGGGCCAACGTCCTGACTTTC. It translates to CASSLGVGSLWHSGANVLTF.

The chain carries TRBV7-2 and TRBJ1-1; 7 nucleotides align to TRBD1. This CDR3 region has 14 residues. Trimming took 5 bases from V and 0 from J; bases not matched to a gene: 3. Germline V gives CDR1 SGHTA, CDR2 FQGNSA. The CDR3 spells CASSPQGVNTEAFF. In nucleotides, the CDR3 is TGTGCCAGCAGCCCCCAGGGGGTGAACACTGAAGCTTTCTTT. The whole variable domain, remainder taken from reference TRBV7-2 and TRBJ1-1, is GAGVSQSPSNKVTEKGKDVELRCDPISGHTALYWYRQSLGQGLEFLIYFQGNSAPDKSGLPSDRFSAERTGGSVSTLTIQRTQQEDSAVYLCASSPQGVNTEAFFGQGTRLTVV.

This sequence joins TRBV5-1 and TRBJ2-7; TRBD1 aligns across 8 bases. The V gene's germline CDR1 is SGHRS and CDR2 YFSETQ. CDR3 size: 16 residues. Trimming took 0 bases from V and 5 from J; bases not matched to a gene: 10. CDR3 in amino acids: CASSLVGAGGENEQYF. The CDR3 nucleotides read TGCGCCAGCAGCTTGGTCGGGGCAGGGGGCGAAAACGAGCAGTACTTC.

The V gene is TRBV7-9, the J gene TRBJ1-2, with D uncertain. This CDR3 contains 16 residues. The V gene lost 0 bases and the J gene lost 0 bases, with 11 bases spanning the gap. Germline V gene sequence: CDR1 SEHNR, CDR2 FQNEAQ (reference sequence). The CDR3 is CASSLARRGANYGYTF. As DNA, the CDR3 is TGTGCCAGCAGCTTAGCGCGGCGCGGGGCTAACTATGGCTACACCTTC.

DNA for the CDR3: TGTGCCAGCAGTCCTCAAGGGGATGGCTACACCTTC. This translates into CASSPQGDGYTF. The chain employs TRBV27 and TRBJ1-2, with a weak D call TRBD1 (5 bases). This CDR3 is built from 12 residues. Trimming stripped 5 bases from V and 6 bases from J, with 10 bases between. Germline values: CDR1 MNHEY, CDR2 SMNVEV (reference sequence).